One and the same sample provided the 27 T cell receptor beta chains below, sequenced in a study of blood T cells in healthy people across ages. A J-beta primer mix and a sample-barcoded 5' primer were used in a second PCR of roughly 6 to 11 cycles. TCRdb called the 5' RACE reads again in MiXCR, with one record for every CDR3 protein. The sample has approximately 1,700,000 distinct CDR3 sequences, roughly 43% seen once. Sequences were obtained from blood. These receptors came from a human donor in good health.

About this clonotype itself: At one end, the junction sequence differs from germline, possibly due to a read error. The CDR3 loop is CTSRARGTGTYEQYF. The CDR3 DNA is TGTACCAGCAGGGCTCGGGGGACAGGGACCTACGAGCAGTACTTC. The V and J genes are TRBV7-9 and TRBJ2-7; TRBD1 aligns across 9 bases. The CDR3 runs 15 residues. The germline V gene encodes CDR1 SEHNR and CDR2 FQNEAQ (reference sequence).

The chain uses TRBV13 and TRBJ1-4; D may be TRBD1 (5 bases). V gave up 4 bases and J gave up 6 bases, with 12 bases separating them. This CDR3 region has 14 residues. Germline loops: CDR1 PRHDT, CDR2 FYEKMQ (reference sequence). The CDR3 here is CASSSGPRDEKLFF. Written as DNA, the CDR3 is TGTGCCAGCAGCTCGGGACCCCGGGATGAAAAACTGTTTTTT.

The table lists this clonotype with many counts. The chain has TRBV29-1 and TRBJ1-4; no clear D gene. The CDR3 is made up of 13 amino acids. Germline V CDR1 and CDR2: SQVTM, ANQGSEA. V was trimmed by 6 bases and J by 6 bases, leaving 14 bases between them. This CDR3 is CSVGRDSDEKLFF. The CDR3 region has the DNA TGCAGCGTCGGGAGGGATTCGGATGAAAAACTGTTTTTT.

Details on this clonotype: One end of the junction fails to match germline, which may point to a read error. The V and J genes are TRBV18 and TRBJ2-5; D is unclear. CDR1 is KGHSH, CDR2 LQKENI, per germline. The length of the CDR3 is 11 residues. CDR3 nucleotides: TGTGCCGGCTCATCCCAGGAGACCCAGTACTTC. Residues: CAGSSQETQYF.

This rearrangement joins TRBV6-2 or TRBV6-3 to TRBJ2-7, with 13 bases identical to TRBD2. The CDR3 is 17 residues long. From germline, CDR1 is MNHEY and CDR2 SVGEGT. V lost 5 bases to trimming and J lost 0 bases; unmatched junction nucleotides: 7. Here the CDR3 reads CASSHLGLAGSSYEQYF. The CDR3 DNA is TGTGCCAGCAGTCACCTGGGACTAGCGGGGAGCTCCTACGAGCAGTACTTC.

V usage is TRBV12-3 or TRBV12-4 and J usage is TRBJ1-2; a weak D match, TRBD1 (5 bases). The CDR3 loop spans 13 amino acids. Trimming shortened V by 6 bases and J by 13 bases, and 21 bases separated the two germline ends. The CDR3 DNA follows: TGTGCCAGCAGCTATAATAATGCGGGGGTAATCACCTTC. It encodes CASSYNNAGVITF.

The chain combines TRBV14 with TRBJ1-1; possibly TRBD1 for D (6 bases). Trimming took off 3 bases at V and 3 bases at J, with 14 bases between the two ends. Germline V gives CDR1 SGHDN, CDR2 FVKESK. This CDR3 is built from 15 residues. In nucleotides, the CDR3 is TGTGCCAGCAGCCACTGGGGGGCTCGGGACACTGAAGCTTTCTTT. Residues: CASSHWGARDTEAFF.

Many counts were recorded for this clonotype. Written as DNA, the CDR3 is TGTGCCAGCTCACCACTTACAGGCCTCTATGGCTACACCTTC. Translation gives CASSPLTGLYGYTF. The chain couples TRBV18 to TRBJ1-2, with D maybe TRBD1 (5 bases). Per the germline V gene, CDR1 is KGHSH and CDR2 is LQKENI. The CDR3 length is 14 residues. With 1 base removed from V and 4 bases from J, the gap between germline ends came to 10 bases.

The rearrangement joins TRBV6-5 to TRBJ2-3; TRBD2 matches at 8 bases. The CDR3 spans 14 residues. The V and J ends lost 7 bases and 7 bases, in that order; junction bases with no gene match: 10. Germline lookup yields CDR1 MNHEY and CDR2 SVGAGI. CDR3 region: CASTRSGAGYTQYF. CDR3 bases: TGTGCCAGCACGCGTAGCGGGGCAGGATATACGCAGTATTTT.

This chain joins TRBV7-2 and TRBJ1-1; D is unresolved. V was cut by 2 bases and J by 3 bases, with 13 bases left in between. The length of the CDR3 is 15 residues. CDR1 is SGHTA, CDR2 FQGNSA, per germline. Written as DNA, the CDR3 is TGTGCCAGCAGCTTAAATGGGATCTCGTACACTGAAGCTTTCTTT. Encoded protein: CASSLNGISYTEAFF.

V and J are TRBV28 and TRBJ2-7, with a weak D call TRBD2 (6 bases). CDR3 size: 12 residues. V gave up 1 base and J gave up 12 bases, with 13 bases separating them. The germline V gene has CDR1 MDHEN and CDR2 SYDVKM. The CDR3 reads CASSLSEGSLYF. The CDR3 DNA reads as TGTGCCAGCAGTTTATCGGAGGGGAGCCTGTACTTC.

This clonotype was counted a few times. This chain links TRBV7-6 with TRBJ2-7, with D possibly being TRBD1 (6 bases). The CDR3 has 14 residues. V lost 5 bases and J 5 bases, leaving 16 bases between the germline ends. Germline V gene lookup returns CDR1 SGHVS and CDR2 FNYEAQ. The CDR3, as DNA: TGTGCCAGCAGCCAGGGGCTAGCTTTCGACGAGCAGTACTTC. Translating it yields CASSQGLAFDEQYF. Variable domain in full (rest from reference TRBV7-6 and TRBJ2-7): GAGVSQSPRYKVTKRGQDVALRCDPISGHVSLYWYRQALGQGPEFLTYFNYEAQQDKSGLPNDRFSAERPEGSISTLTIQRTEQRDSAMYRCASSQGLAFDEQYFGPGTRLTVT.

This chain links TRBV7-9 with TRBJ1-2, with 7 bases identical to TRBD1. The CDR3 is made up of 14 amino acids. Per the germline V gene, CDR1 is SEHNR and CDR2 is FQNEAQ (reference sequence). V was clipped by 5 bases and J by 6 bases; unmatched bases: 9. CDR3 in amino acids: CASSPSHRGDGYTF. The CDR3 coding sequence is TGTGCCAGCAGCCCTAGTCACAGGGGTGATGGCTACACCTTC.

CDR3 sequence (DNA): TGTGCCAGCTCACCTTCCTATAGCGGGTTCAAGGCAGATACGCAGTATTTT. Protein product: CASSPSYSGFKADTQYF. The rearrangement uses TRBV18 and TRBJ2-3; 7 bases are shared with TRBD2. This CDR3 is built from 17 residues. Germline V gives CDR1 KGHSH, CDR2 LQKENI. Trimming took 3 bases from V and 4 from J; bases not matched to a gene: 13.

In its sample, this clonotype was seen a few times. The chain carries TRBV6-1 and TRBJ2-3; TRBD2 is a possible D gene (6 bases). This CDR3 spans 14 amino acids. Germline CDR1 MNHNS, CDR2 SASEGT. The germline V and J ends were trimmed by 3 bases and 10 bases, with 17 bases remaining between them. CDR3 residues: CASSDSPGLVAQYF. DNA for the CDR3: TGTGCCAGCAGTGACTCCCCGGGACTCGTAGCGCAGTATTTT.

This clonotype has just a few counts. The rearrangement links TRBV7-2 to TRBJ1-5; weak D call: TRBD1 (6 bases). The V and J ends lost 2 bases and 6 bases respectively, with 26 bases between them. Germline-derived CDR1 and CDR2 are SGHTA and FQGNSA. The length of the CDR3 is 19 residues. DNA for the CDR3: TGTGCCAGCAGCTTAACAGGGTATCCAGGCGAAGGCCGCGGTCAGCCCCAGCATTTT. Its translation is CASSLTGYPGEGRGQPQHF. The full variable domain, in which reference TRBV7-2 and TRBJ1-5 provide the parts outside the CDR3, is GAGVSQSPSNKVTEKGKDVELRCDPISGHTALYWYRQSLGQGLEFLIYFQGNSAPDKSGLPSDRFSAERTGGSVSTLTIQRTQQEDSAVYLCASSLTGYPGEGRGQPQHFGDGTRLSIL.

The chain links TRBV29-1 to TRBJ1-1; D not certain. The CDR3 length is 13 residues. The V end lost 2 bases, the J end lost 3 bases, and 10 bases lay between the germline ends. CDR1 and CDR2 from the germline V gene are SQVTM and ANQGSEA. The CDR3 region has the DNA TGCAGCGTTGAACGGCATCGAGACACTGAAGCTTTCTTT. Its protein is CSVERHRDTEAFF.

The table lists this clonotype with a few counts. The chain has TRBV12-3 or TRBV12-4 and TRBJ2-7, with 9 bases matching TRBD1. The CDR3 has 16 residues. The ends lost 7 bases at V and 7 bases at J; junction bases unmatched: 17. CDR3 coding DNA: TGTGCCAGCAACTTGGGGGGACAGGGTCGAGGGGGTGAGCAGTACTTC. Its protein product is CASNLGGQGRGGEQYF.

The chain carries TRBV11-2 and TRBJ2-1, with D tentatively TRBD2 (5 bases). From germline, CDR1 is SGHAT and CDR2 FQNNGV. Trimming removed 4 bases at V and 3 bases at J, with 19 bases between. This CDR3 contains 17 residues. The CDR3 DNA reads as TGTGCCAGCAGCTCCCGGGATTCCTTGCCCATCTACAATGAGCAGTTCTTC. Translation: CASSSRDSLPIYNEQFF.

This clonotype was found a few times. This sequence joins TRBV29-1 and TRBJ2-7; D remains unclear. CDR3 size: 11 residues. CDR1 and CDR2 from the germline V gene are SQVTM and ANQGSEA. Trimming removed 4 bases from V and 2 bases from J, with 6 bases in between. The chain's CDR3 is CSVAQTYEQYF. The DNA of the CDR3 is TGCAGCGTTGCACAGACCTACGAGCAGTACTTC.

This chain uses TRBV20-1 with TRBJ1-5; D is unclear. Trimming shortened V by 3 bases and J by 0 bases, and 12 bases separated the two germline ends. The germline V gene encodes CDR1 DFQATT and CDR2 SNEGSKA (reference sequence). The CDR3 spans 15 residues. CDR3 DNA: TGCAGTGCTAGGGACTCCTTTTATAGCAATCAGCCCCAGCATTTT. It encodes CSARDSFYSNQPQHF.

The rearrangement uses TRBV4-3 and TRBJ1-2; unclear D gene. This CDR3 has 15 amino acids. Germline assignment: CDR1 LGHNA and CDR2 YSLEER. Trimming removed 0 bases at V and 2 bases at J, with 10 bases between. The CDR3, as DNA: TGCGCCAGCAGCCAAGATGCTCGGATGAACTATGGCTACACCTTC. This gives the protein CASSQDARMNYGYTF.

The V call is TRBV4-3, the J call TRBJ2-5; 14 bases match TRBD2. Losses at the gene ends were 1 base for V and 7 bases for J; bases not matched to a gene: 2. CDR1 is LGHNA, CDR2 YSLEER, per germline. This CDR3 has 15 amino acids. The CDR3 protein is CASSQGTSGGLTQYF. The DNA of the CDR3 is TGCGCCAGCAGCCAAGGGACTAGCGGGGGGTTGACCCAGTACTTC.

The table lists this clonotype with a few counts. The J gene is TRBJ2-3, the V gene TRBV6-5, with D perhaps TRBD2 (7 bases). The CDR3 spans 16 residues. V gave up 6 bases and J gave up 0 bases, with 16 bases separating them. The germline V gene encodes CDR1 MNHEY and CDR2 SVGAGI. The CDR3 is CASSIDWGGSTDTQYF. Here the CDR3 DNA reads TGTGCCAGCAGCATCGACTGGGGGGGCAGCACAGATACGCAGTATTTT.

This clonotype has at least ten counts. Compared with germline, one end of the junction differs, possibly owing to a read error. The V gene is TRBV5-1, the J gene TRBJ2-1; no firm D call. From germline, CDR1 is SGHRS and CDR2 YFSETQ. The CDR3 has 13 amino acids. The CDR3 loop is CASSFGPNNEQFF. In DNA form, the CDR3 reads TGTGCCAGCAGCTTCGGACCAAACAATGAGCAGTTCTTC.

The rearrangement uses TRBV20-1 and TRBJ2-3; TRBD2 agrees at 8 bases. Germline trimming cut 3 bases from V and 7 bases from J; bases unmatched to any gene: 6. From germline, CDR1 is DFQATT and CDR2 SNEGSKA (reference sequence). The CDR3 is 13 residues long. The CDR3: CSASRGGGNTQYF. The DNA of the CDR3 is TGCAGTGCTAGCCGGGGGGGCGGAAATACGCAGTATTTT.

As for this clonotype: Its ends do not fully match the called genes, so a read error is possible. The chain combines TRBV6-2 or TRBV6-3 with TRBJ2-1; 10 nucleotides agree with TRBD2. The CDR3 length is 13 residues. Germline V gene sequence: CDR1 MNHEY, CDR2 SVGEGT. The chain's CDR3 is CANSSRTSGQQFF. The CDR3 coding sequence is TGTGCCAACAGTTCACGGACTAGCGGACAGCAGTTCTTC.